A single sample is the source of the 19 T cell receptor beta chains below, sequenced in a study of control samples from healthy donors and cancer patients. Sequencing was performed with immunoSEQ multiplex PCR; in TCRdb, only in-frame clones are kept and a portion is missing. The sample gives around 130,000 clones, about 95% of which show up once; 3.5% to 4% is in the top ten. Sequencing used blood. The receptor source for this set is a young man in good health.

CDR3 in amino acids: CASSLSSYEQYF. CDR3 in DNA: TGTGCCAGCAGCTTGAGCTCCTACGAGCAGTACTTC. V and J are TRBV7-2 and TRBJ2-7; D gene ambiguous. This CDR3 has 12 amino acids. Trimming shortened V by 3 bases and J by 0 bases, and 3 bases separated the two germline ends. Germline V gene data show CDR1 as SGHTA and CDR2 as FQGNSA.

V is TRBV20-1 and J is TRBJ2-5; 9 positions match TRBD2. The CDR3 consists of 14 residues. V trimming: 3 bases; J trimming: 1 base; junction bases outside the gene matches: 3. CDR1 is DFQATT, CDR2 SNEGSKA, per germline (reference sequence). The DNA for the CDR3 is TGCAGTGCTAGTGGGGGACTAGCCCAAGAGACCCAGTACTTC. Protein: CSASGGLAQETQYF.

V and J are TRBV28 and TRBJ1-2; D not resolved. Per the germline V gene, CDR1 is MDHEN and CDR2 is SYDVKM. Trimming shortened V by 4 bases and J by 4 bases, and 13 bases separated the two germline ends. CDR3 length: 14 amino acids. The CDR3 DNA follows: TGTGCCAGCAGTTGGAACAGACGTGGCTATGGCTACACCTTC. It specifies CASSWNRRGYGYTF.

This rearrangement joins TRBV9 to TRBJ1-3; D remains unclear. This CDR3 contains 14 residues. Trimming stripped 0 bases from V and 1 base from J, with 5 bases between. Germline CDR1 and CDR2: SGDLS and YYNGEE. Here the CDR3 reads CASSVGVSGNTIYF. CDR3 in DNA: TGTGCCAGCAGCGTAGGAGTATCTGGAAACACCATATATTTT.

The CDR3 nucleotides are TGTGCCAGCAGCCAAGGGAGCGGGGGGGCAGGAGATACGCAGTATTTT. It yields the protein CASSQGSGGAGDTQYF. V usage is TRBV14 and J usage is TRBJ2-3; 10 bases agree with TRBD2. The CDR3 length is 16 residues. The J segment lost 5 bases and the V segment lost 1 base, leaving 6 bases of the junction unmatched. The germline CDR1 and CDR2 sequences are SGHDN and FVKESK. The whole variable domain, filled in from reference TRBV14 and TRBJ2-3, reads EAGVTQFPSHSVIEKGQTVTLRCDPISGHDNLYWYRRVMGKEIKFLLHFVKESKQDESGMPNNRFLAERTGGTYSTLKVQPAELEDSGVYFCASSQGSGGAGDTQYFGPGTRLTVL.

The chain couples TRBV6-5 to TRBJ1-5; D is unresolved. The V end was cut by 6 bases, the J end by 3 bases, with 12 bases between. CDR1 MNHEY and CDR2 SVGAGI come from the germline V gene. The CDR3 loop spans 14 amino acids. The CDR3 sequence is CASRDPGYNQPQHF. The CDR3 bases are TGTGCCAGCAGGGACCCGGGATACAATCAGCCCCAGCATTTT.

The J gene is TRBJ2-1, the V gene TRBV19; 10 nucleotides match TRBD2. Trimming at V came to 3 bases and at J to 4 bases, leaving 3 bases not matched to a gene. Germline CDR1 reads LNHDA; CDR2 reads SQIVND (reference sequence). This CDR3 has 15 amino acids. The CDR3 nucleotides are TGTGCCAGTAGTATCGCACTAGCGGGGTACAATGAGCAGTTCTTC. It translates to CASSIALAGYNEQFF.

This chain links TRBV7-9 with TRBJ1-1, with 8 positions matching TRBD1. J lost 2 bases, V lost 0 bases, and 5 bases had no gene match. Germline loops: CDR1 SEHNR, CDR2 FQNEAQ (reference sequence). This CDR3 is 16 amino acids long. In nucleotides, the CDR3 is TGTGCCAGCAGCTTAGCAGGGACAGGCCCTAACACTGAAGCTTTCTTT. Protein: CASSLAGTGPNTEAFF.

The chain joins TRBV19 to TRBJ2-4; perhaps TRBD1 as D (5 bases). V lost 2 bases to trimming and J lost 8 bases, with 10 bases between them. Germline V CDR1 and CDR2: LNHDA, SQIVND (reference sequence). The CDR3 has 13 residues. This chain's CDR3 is CASSIPRVDIQYF. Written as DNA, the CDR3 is TGTGCCAGTAGTATACCCAGGGTTGACATTCAGTACTTC.

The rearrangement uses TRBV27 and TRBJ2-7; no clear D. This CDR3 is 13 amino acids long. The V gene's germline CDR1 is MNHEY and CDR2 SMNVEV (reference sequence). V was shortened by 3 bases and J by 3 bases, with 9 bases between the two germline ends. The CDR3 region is CASSFGRSYEQYF. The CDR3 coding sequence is TGTGCCAGCAGTTTCGGTCGGAGCTACGAGCAGTACTTC.

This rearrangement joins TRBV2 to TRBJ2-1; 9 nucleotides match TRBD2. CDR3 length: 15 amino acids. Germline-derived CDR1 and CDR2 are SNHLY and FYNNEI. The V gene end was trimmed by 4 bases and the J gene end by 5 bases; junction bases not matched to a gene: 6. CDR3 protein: CASSVSGGPNNEQFF. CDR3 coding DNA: TGTGCCAGCAGTGTAAGCGGGGGGCCAAACAATGAGCAGTTCTTC.

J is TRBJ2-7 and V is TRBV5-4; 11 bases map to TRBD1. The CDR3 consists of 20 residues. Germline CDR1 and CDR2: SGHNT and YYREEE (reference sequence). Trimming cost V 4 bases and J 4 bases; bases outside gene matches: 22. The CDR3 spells CASSVNRTGGFKITLYEQYF. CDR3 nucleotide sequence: TGTGCCAGCAGCGTTAACCGGACAGGGGGCTTTAAGATTACCCTTTACGAGCAGTACTTC.

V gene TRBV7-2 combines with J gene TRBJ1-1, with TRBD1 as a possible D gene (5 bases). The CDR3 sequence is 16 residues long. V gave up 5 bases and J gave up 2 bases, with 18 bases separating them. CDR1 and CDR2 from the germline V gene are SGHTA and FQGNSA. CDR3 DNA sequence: TGTGCCAGCAGCCCCAGATCAGGGCACTTAAACACTGAAGCTTTCTTT. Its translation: CASSPRSGHLNTEAFF.

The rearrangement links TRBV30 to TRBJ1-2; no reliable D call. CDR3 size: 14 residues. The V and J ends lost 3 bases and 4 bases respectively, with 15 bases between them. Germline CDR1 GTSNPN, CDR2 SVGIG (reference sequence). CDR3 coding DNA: TGTGCCTGGAGACTCGGACCCCATAGCTATGGCTACACCTTC. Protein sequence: CAWRLGPHSYGYTF.

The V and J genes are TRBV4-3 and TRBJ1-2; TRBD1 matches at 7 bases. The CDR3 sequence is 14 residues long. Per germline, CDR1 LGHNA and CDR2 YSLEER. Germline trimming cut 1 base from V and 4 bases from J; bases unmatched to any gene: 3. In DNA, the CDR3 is TGCGCCAGCAGCCAAGGGACAGGCGCCTATGGCTACACCTTC. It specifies CASSQGTGAYGYTF.

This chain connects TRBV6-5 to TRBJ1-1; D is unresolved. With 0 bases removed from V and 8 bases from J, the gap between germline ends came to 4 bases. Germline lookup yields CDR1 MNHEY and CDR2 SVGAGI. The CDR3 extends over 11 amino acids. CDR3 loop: CASSYSGEAFF. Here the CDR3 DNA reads TGTGCCAGCAGTTACTCGGGGGAAGCTTTCTTT.

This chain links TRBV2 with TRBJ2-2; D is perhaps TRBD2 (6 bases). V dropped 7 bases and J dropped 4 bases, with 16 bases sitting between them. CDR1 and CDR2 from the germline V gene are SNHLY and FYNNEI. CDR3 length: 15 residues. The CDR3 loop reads CASNTEGLGTGELFF. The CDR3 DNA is TGTGCCAGCAATACGGAGGGGCTAGGCACCGGGGAGCTGTTTTTT.

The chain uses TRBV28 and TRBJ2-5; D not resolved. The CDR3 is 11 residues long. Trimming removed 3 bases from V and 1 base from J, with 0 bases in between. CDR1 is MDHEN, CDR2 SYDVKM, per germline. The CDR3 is CASSFQETQYF. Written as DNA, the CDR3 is TGTGCCAGCAGTTTCCAAGAGACCCAGTACTTC.

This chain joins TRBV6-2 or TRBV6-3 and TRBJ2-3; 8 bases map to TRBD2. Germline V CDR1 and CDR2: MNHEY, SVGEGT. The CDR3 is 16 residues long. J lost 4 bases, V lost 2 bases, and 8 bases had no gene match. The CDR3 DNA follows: TGTGCCAGCAGTTACCCCCCAGGCGGGGGGTCAGATACGCAGTATTTT. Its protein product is CASSYPPGGGSDTQYF.